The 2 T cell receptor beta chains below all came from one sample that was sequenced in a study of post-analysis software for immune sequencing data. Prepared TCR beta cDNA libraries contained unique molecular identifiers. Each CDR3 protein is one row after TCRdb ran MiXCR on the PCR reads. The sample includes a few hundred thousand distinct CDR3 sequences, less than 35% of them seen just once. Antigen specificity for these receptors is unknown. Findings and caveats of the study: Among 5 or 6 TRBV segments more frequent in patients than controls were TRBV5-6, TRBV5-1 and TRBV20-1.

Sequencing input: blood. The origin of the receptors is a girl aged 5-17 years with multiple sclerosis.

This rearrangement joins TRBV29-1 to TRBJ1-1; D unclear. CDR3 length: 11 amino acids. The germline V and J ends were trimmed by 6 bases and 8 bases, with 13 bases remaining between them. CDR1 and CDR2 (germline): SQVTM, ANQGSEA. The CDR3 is CSVADGYEAFF. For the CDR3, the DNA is TGCAGCGTCGCTGACGGATACGAAGCTTTCTTT. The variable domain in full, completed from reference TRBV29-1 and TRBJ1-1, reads SAVISQKPSRDICQRGTSLTIQCQVDSQVTMMFWYRQQPGQSLTLIATANQGSEATYESGFVIDKFPISRPNLTFSTLTVSNMSPEDSSIYLCSVADGYEAFFGQGTRLTVV.

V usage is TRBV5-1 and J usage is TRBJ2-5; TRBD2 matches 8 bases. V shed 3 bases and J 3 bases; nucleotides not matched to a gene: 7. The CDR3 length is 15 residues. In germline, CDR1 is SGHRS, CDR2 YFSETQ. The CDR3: CASSSTGGPEETQYF. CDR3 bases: TGCGCCAGCAGCTCGACGGGGGGGCCGGAAGAGACCCAGTACTTC.